This T cell receptor beta chain was recovered during a study of vaccination and CD4 T cells after COVID-19. Study-wide context: A median of about 100 days (range 35 to 161) separated diagnosis from post-COVID sampling.

Germline loops: CDR1 KGHDR, CDR2 SFDVKD. This CDR3 spans 15 amino acids. V was pared by 1 base and J by 4 bases, with 11 bases between. On this clonotype: Its antigen is not known.

The treatment was: roughly 10-day PBMC culture with coronavirus spike peptide pools or control peptides (ViraFEST assay). Sequencing of the DNA from cultured CD4+ T cells was carried out with the Oncomine TCR Beta short-read assay. In TCRdb, the PCR reads were re-called with MiXCR into one record per CDR3 protein. The profile shows about 12,000 distinct CDR3 sequences, around three fifths of them singletons. The chain uses TRBV24-1 and TRBJ2-3; no definite D call. This sequence originates from a human donor who had recovered from COVID-19. The sequencing input was CD4+ T cells from blood, cultured in vitro. CDR3 amino acids: CATSDFRAQADTQYF. In nucleotides, the CDR3 is TGTGCCACCAGTGATTTTCGGGCACAAGCAGATACGCAGTATTTT.